The 2 T cell receptor beta chains given below trace back to one sample, sequenced in a study of identical twins. TCRdb processed the 5' RACE reads anew with MiXCR; each CDR3 protein has one entry. The sample has more than 200,000 distinct CDR3 sequences; about a tenth are singletons. The sequenced sample consisted of memory (CD45RO+) T cells sorted from blood. Every receptor here comes from a woman between 18 and 30 years old in good health.

The gene calls are TRBV6-5 and TRBJ2-1, with D hard to call. Germline V gene lookup returns CDR1 MNHEY and CDR2 SVGAGI. V lost 8 bases and J lost 3, with 8 bases in between. This CDR3 comprises 12 residues. The CDR3 DNA follows: TGTGCCAGCGGGTTATTCTACAATGAGCAGTTCTTC. It is translated as CASGLFYNEQFF.

This clonotype was seen more than once but under ten times. The chain has TRBV30 and TRBJ2-2; the D call may be TRBD1 or TRBD2 (5 bases each). There are 17 residues in the CDR3. Trimming shortened V by 3 bases and J by 1 base, and 18 bases separated the two germline ends. Germline CDR1 GTSNPN, CDR2 SVGIG (reference sequence). DNA for the CDR3: TGTGCCTGGAGGTATTCTCCCGGGACGAGGAACACCGGGGAGCTGTTTTTT. Translation gives CAWRYSPGTRNTGELFF.